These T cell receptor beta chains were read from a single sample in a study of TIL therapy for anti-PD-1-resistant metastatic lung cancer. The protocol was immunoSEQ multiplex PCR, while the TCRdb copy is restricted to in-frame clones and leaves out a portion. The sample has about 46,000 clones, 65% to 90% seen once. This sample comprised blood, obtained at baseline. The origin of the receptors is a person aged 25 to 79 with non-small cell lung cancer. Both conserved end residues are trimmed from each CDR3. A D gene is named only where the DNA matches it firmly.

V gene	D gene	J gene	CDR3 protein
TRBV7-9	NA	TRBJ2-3	ASSLGIEGTDTQY
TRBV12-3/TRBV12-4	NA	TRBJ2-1	ASSLFPEQF
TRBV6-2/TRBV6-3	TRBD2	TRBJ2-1	ASSPTSGPYNEQF
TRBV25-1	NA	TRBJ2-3	ASSAPTGLAQY
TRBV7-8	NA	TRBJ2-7	ASSSSALMGEQY
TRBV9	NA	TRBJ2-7	ASSVATVPRYEQY
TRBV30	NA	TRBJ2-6	AWTRVGANVLT
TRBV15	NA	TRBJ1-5	ATSRDGPPQH
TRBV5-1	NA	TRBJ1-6	ASSLGGVPEVLH
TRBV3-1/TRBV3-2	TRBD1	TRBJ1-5	ASSQEYGTGRSNQPQH
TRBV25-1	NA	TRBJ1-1	ASSDFKNTEAF
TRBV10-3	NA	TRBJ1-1	AISEDPGEIDTEAF
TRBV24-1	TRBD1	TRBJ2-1	ATSDPPGQGSYNEQF
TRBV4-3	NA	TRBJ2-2	ASSQEGGELF
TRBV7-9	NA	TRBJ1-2	ASSLIGDPNYGYT
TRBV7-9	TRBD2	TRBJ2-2	ASSPPLAGGELF
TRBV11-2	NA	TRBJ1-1	ASSLQGPTEAF
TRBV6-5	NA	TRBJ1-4	ASSPGQMGEKLF
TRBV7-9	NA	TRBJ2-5	ASRPPERETQY
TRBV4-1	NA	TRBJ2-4	ASSQGTDLAKNIQY
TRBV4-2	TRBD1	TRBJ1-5	ASSQAQGDQPQH
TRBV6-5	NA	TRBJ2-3	ASSYTAGTDTQY
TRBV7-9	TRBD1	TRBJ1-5	ASSSDRDPGWPQH
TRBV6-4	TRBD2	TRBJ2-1	ASSTGTSETEQF
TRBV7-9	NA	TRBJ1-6	ASSLAEVPNSPLH
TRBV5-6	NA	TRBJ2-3	ASSFRGGHTDTQY
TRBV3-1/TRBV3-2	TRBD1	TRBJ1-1	ASSQMRTGAENTEAF